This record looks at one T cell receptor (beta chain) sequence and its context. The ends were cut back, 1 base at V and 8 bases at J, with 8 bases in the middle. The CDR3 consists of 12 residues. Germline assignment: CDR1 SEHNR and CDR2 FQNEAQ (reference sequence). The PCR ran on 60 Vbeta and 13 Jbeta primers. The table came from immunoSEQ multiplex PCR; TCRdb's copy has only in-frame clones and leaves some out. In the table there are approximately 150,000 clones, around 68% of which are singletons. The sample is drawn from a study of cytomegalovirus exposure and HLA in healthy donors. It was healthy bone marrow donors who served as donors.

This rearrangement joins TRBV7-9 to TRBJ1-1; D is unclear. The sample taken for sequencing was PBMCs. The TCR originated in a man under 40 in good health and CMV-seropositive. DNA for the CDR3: TGTGCCAGCAGCTTAGTGAGAGAAGAAGCTTTCTTT. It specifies CASSLVREEAFF.